Following are 13 T cell receptor beta chains from one sample sequenced in a study of cytomegalovirus exposure and HLA in healthy donors. In the PCR, 60 Vbeta and 13 Jbeta primers were used. Produced via immunoSEQ multiplex PCR; TCRdb's table is partial and in-frame only. The profile shows 110,000 to 150,000 clones, 60% to 80% of them singletons. Sequences were obtained from PBMCs. All receptors derive from a male donor in good health and CMV-seronegative.

This clone occurred once. This chain connects TRBV5-6 to TRBJ1-1, with D tentatively TRBD1 (6 bases). CDR1 and CDR2 (germline): SGHDT, YYEEEE. With 6 bases removed from V and 10 bases from J, the gap between germline ends came to 16 bases. CDR3 length equals 12 residues. The CDR3 DNA follows: TGTGCCAGCATACTACAGGGTGGAAGAGCTTTCTTT. It specifies CASILQGGRAFF.

There are a few counts of this clone. The chain links TRBV6-1 to TRBJ2-5; 8 nucleotides line up with TRBD2. Germline assignment: CDR1 MNHNS and CDR2 SASEGT. With 4 bases clipped from V and 5 bases from J, the junction kept 9 bases outside the gene matches. This CDR3 is built from 15 residues. The CDR3 region has the DNA TGTGCCAGCAGTGTACTGGGACTAGGGGGGGAGACCCAGTACTTC. This gives the protein CASSVLGLGGETQYF.

This chain links TRBV7-8 with TRBJ2-1, with no clear D. CDR3 length: 11 residues. V lost 3 bases and J 7 bases, leaving 4 bases between the germline ends. Germline CDR1 is SGHVS and CDR2 is FQNEAQ. The CDR3 DNA reads as TGTGCCAGCAGCTTTATGAATGAGCAGTTCTTC. Amino acid sequence: CASSFMNEQFF.

CDR3 loop: CASSSSVGLDTYEQYF. The DNA of the CDR3 is TGTGCCAGCAGCTCCTCGGTGGGACTGGATACCTACGAGCAGTACTTC. The rearrangement joins TRBV4-2 to TRBJ2-7; tentative D call: TRBD2 (6 bases). CDR3 length equals 16 residues. The germline gives CDR1 LGHNA, CDR2 YNFKEQ. With 5 bases removed from V and 2 bases from J, the gap between germline ends came to 19 bases.

About this clone: The junction departs from the called germline gene at one end, perhaps through a read error. V and J are TRBV27 and TRBJ2-1; the match to TRBD2 covers 12 bases. CDR3 length: 14 residues. Germline values: CDR1 MNHEY, CDR2 SMNVEV (reference sequence). CDR3 DNA sequence: TGTGCCAGCAGTTTATCCGGGACTAGCGGGCCTGAGATCTTC. It yields the protein CASSLSGTSGPEIF.

This clone has just a few counts. The sample has other DNA sequences that encode this CDR3 too. The chain joins TRBV25-1 to TRBJ2-1; TRBD2 is a possible D gene (7 bases). From germline, CDR1 is MGHDK and CDR2 SYGVNS. CDR3 size: 15 residues. The V end lost 1 base, the J end lost 8 bases, and 15 bases lay between the germline ends. In DNA, the CDR3 is TGTGCCAGCAGTGAATTGGGGGGGCGGCTCTATGAGCAGTTCTTC. Amino acid sequence: CASSELGGRLYEQFF.

This clone was counted a few times. This rearrangement joins TRBV6-1 to TRBJ2-7; TRBD1 aligns across 10 bases. The CDR3 spans 15 residues. CDR1 and CDR2 (germline): MNHNS, SASEGT. Trimming removed 7 bases from V and 7 bases from J; junction bases left unmatched: 13. For the CDR3, the DNA is TGTGCCAGCACGGGGACCCCAGGGACAGGGGATGAGCAGTACTTC. It codes for CASTGTPGTGDEQYF.

The J gene is TRBJ1-1, the V gene TRBV25-1, with D perhaps TRBD1 (5 bases). CDR1 and CDR2 (germline): MGHDK, SYGVNS. The CDR3 has 13 residues. Trimming removed 1 base from V and 11 bases from J, with 14 bases in between. For the CDR3, the DNA is TGTGCCAGCAGTGAATTTCGGGGGGTGGGTGCTTTCTTT. Translation gives CASSEFRGVGAFF.

This clone was counted a single time. The chain joins TRBV18 to TRBJ1-5, with a weak D call TRBD1 (6 bases). This CDR3 is built from 20 residues. Germline V gene sequence: CDR1 KGHSH, CDR2 LQKENI. V was cut by 3 bases and J by 0 bases, with 24 bases left in between. The CDR3 region is CASSPYGGQGVKYSNQPQHF. CDR3 nucleotide sequence: TGTGCCAGCTCACCTTACGGGGGGCAGGGAGTGAAATATAGCAATCAGCCCCAGCATTTT.

The CDR3 sequence is CASSQERWGESYEQYF. As DNA, the CDR3 is TGCGCCAGCAGCCAAGAAAGGTGGGGGGAATCCTACGAGCAGTACTTC. The chain carries TRBV4-3 and TRBJ2-7; tentatively, D is TRBD2 (6 bases). The V gene lost 0 bases and the J gene lost 1 base, with 13 bases spanning the gap. Germline-derived CDR1 and CDR2 are LGHNA and YSLEER. CDR3 length: 16 amino acids.

This sequence joins TRBV7-9 and TRBJ2-7, with TRBD1 matching 7 bases. Losses at the gene ends were 3 bases for V and 4 bases for J; bases not matched to a gene: 12. Germline CDR1 reads SEHNR; CDR2 reads FQNEAQ (reference sequence). The CDR3 sequence is 16 residues long. The CDR3 nucleotides are TGTGCCAGCAGCTTCCCTCCGACAGGGATCGGATACGAGCAGTACTTC. Amino acid sequence: CASSFPPTGIGYEQYF. The entire variable domain, with the rest obtained from reference TRBV7-9 and TRBJ2-7, is as follows: DTGVSQNPRHKITKRGQNVTFRCDPISEHNRLYWYRQTLGQGPEFLTYFQNEAQLEKSRLLSDRFSAERPKGSFSTLEIQRTEQGDSAMYLCASSFPPTGIGYEQYFGPGTRLTVT.

The chain couples TRBV6-6 to TRBJ2-3; 7 positions agree with TRBD2. V lost 2 bases, J lost 4 bases, and 6 bases stayed unmatched. The CDR3 loop spans 15 amino acids. Germline loops: CDR1 MNHNY, CDR2 SVGAGI (reference sequence). As DNA, the CDR3 is TGTGCCAGCAGTTACGGCGGGGGTACGTCAGATACGCAGTATTTT. Translating it yields CASSYGGGTSDTQYF.

This clone was seen only a few times. V gene TRBV14 combines with J gene TRBJ2-7, with 7 bases that match TRBD2. The CDR3 is 16 amino acids. The J segment lost 6 bases and the V segment lost 1 base, leaving 12 bases of the junction unmatched. In germline, CDR1 is SGHDN, CDR2 FVKESK. In DNA, the CDR3 is TGTGCCAGCAGCCAAGTTAAAGAGCGGGATCTTCCCGAGCAGTACTTC. Translated: CASSQVKERDLPEQYF.